The 21 T cell receptor beta chains reported below all come from one sample, sequenced in a study of T cell changes during pregnancy in multiple sclerosis. The method was immunoSEQ multiplex PCR; TCRdb's version includes in-frame clones alone and lacks a portion of them. The profile shows around 31,000 clones, 85% to 95% of them singletons. The sequencing used CD4+ T cells from peripheral blood mononuclear cells, collected in the second trimester of pregnancy. The source is a female donor with multiple sclerosis, enrolled in a pregnancy study.

The chain combines TRBV11-2 with TRBJ1-5, with D maybe TRBD1 (5 bases). V was clipped by 1 base and J by 4 bases, with 11 bases between them. Looked up from germline, CDR1 is SGHAT and CDR2 is FQNNGV. This CDR3 comprises 15 residues. CDR3 DNA sequence: TGTGCCAGCAGCTTAGGGGGGGTACCAAATCAGCCCCAGCATTTT. It yields the protein CASSLGGVPNQPQHF.

V gene TRBV7-9 combines with J gene TRBJ2-5; maybe TRBD1 (6 bases). The CDR3 runs to 17 residues. Germline-derived CDR1 and CDR2 are SEHNR and FQNEAQ (reference sequence). V dropped 4 bases and J dropped 2 bases, with 20 bases sitting between them. The CDR3 here is CASSSQGWVTSQETQYF. The CDR3 DNA is TGTGCCAGCAGCTCCCAGGGGTGGGTCACCTCACAAGAGACCCAGTACTTC.

This clone was detected once. This chain links TRBV2 with TRBJ2-2; 10 bases match TRBD2. Per the germline V gene, CDR1 is SNHLY and CDR2 is FYNNEI. This CDR3 spans 13 amino acids. With 10 bases clipped from V and 5 bases from J, the junction kept 4 bases outside the gene matches. DNA for the CDR3: TGTGCCACAGGACTAGCGGTAACCGGGGAGCTGTTTTTT. Its translation is CATGLAVTGELFF. The full variable domain, with the rest looked up from reference TRBV2 and TRBJ2-2, is EPEVTQTPSHQVTQMGQEVILRCVPISNHLYFYWYRQILGQKVEFLVSFYNNEISEKSEIFDDQFSVERPDGSNFTLKIRSTKLEDSAMYFCATGLAVTGELFFGEGSRLTVL.

This chain uses TRBV6-1 with TRBJ2-7, with 9 bases lining up with TRBD2. V shed 1 base and J 6 bases; nucleotides not matched to a gene: 7. The length of the CDR3 is 15 residues. Germline loops: CDR1 MNHNS, CDR2 SASEGT. This CDR3 reads CASSEGWGTSREQYF. As DNA, the CDR3 is TGTGCCAGCAGTGAAGGGTGGGGGACTAGCCGCGAGCAGTACTTC.

This chain links TRBV5-4 with TRBJ2-5; D ambiguous. V was pared by 4 bases and J by 2 bases, with 12 bases between. From germline, CDR1 is SGHNT and CDR2 YYREEE (reference sequence). This CDR3 has 14 residues. The CDR3 is CASSPGSRQETQYF. Written as DNA, the CDR3 is TGTGCCAGCAGCCCCGGGTCCAGACAAGAGACCCAGTACTTC.

The chain uses TRBV21-1 and TRBJ2-5; the tabulated D call, TRBD2, remains unverified against the DNA. TRBV21-1 is deemed a pseudogene. The CDR3 covers 19 residues. As DNA, the CDR3 is TGTGCCAGCAGCAATGGGGGTAAAAGCGGGAGAGCAAGGGGGGAGACCCAGTACTTC. Translated, it gives CASSNGGKSGRARGETQYF.

This clone was observed a few times. The chain carries TRBV20-1 and TRBJ1-1; D uncertain. Trimming cost V 1 base and J 10 bases, with 10 bases left between them. The CDR3 is 11 residues long. CDR1 DFQATT and CDR2 SNEGSKA come from the germline V gene (reference sequence). This CDR3 is CSARVTYGAFF. The CDR3 nucleotides are TGCAGTGCTAGAGTAACTTATGGAGCTTTCTTT.

This chain uses TRBV6-1 with TRBJ1-1; D call uncertain. The length of the CDR3 is 13 residues. Trimming shortened V by 8 bases and J by 1 base, and 11 bases separated the two germline ends. The germline V gene has CDR1 MNHNS and CDR2 SASEGT. CDR3: CASEAQQNTEAFF. CDR3 bases: TGTGCCAGCGAAGCACAGCAGAACACTGAAGCTTTCTTT.

This chain joins TRBV5-4 and TRBJ2-2; 10 nucleotides align to TRBD2. V shed 3 bases and J 4 bases; nucleotides not matched to a gene: 6. Looked up from germline, CDR1 is SGHNT and CDR2 is YYREEE (reference sequence). This CDR3 has 16 residues. The CDR3, as DNA: TGTGCCAGCAGCTCCCCTAGCGGGAGAACCACCGGGGAGCTGTTTTTT. As protein: CASSSPSGRTTGELFF.

The J gene is TRBJ2-7, the V gene TRBV25-1; no reliable D call. The germline CDR1 and CDR2 sequences are MGHDK and SYGVNS. The CDR3 runs to 14 residues. Trimming stripped 2 bases from V and 3 bases from J, with 11 bases between. DNA for the CDR3: TGTGCCAGCAGTGAAGGAGACCGCGACTACGAGCAGTACTTC. It yields the protein CASSEGDRDYEQYF.

J is TRBJ2-7 and V is TRBV6-1, with 9 bases lining up with TRBD1. Trimming took 7 bases from V and 1 from J; bases not matched to a gene: 8. The CDR3 has 15 amino acids. Germline V gene sequence: CDR1 MNHNS, CDR2 SASEGT. In nucleotides, the CDR3 is TGTGCCAGCACCTCAGGACAGGGGATTTCCTACGAGCAGTACTTC. Translation gives CASTSGQGISYEQYF.

This chain uses TRBV7-2 with TRBJ2-7; 11 bases fit TRBD2. V lost 2 bases to trimming and J lost 4 bases; unmatched junction nucleotides: 4. The CDR3 runs to 15 residues. The germline gives CDR1 SGHTA, CDR2 FQGNSA. This CDR3 is CASSLYASGRYEQYF. The CDR3 coding sequence is TGTGCCAGCAGCTTATACGCTAGCGGGAGGTACGAGCAGTACTTC.

J is TRBJ2-7 and V is TRBV7-9; 8 bases match TRBD1. CDR1 SEHNR and CDR2 FQNEAQ come from the germline V gene (reference sequence). V dropped 1 base and J dropped 5; count of bases not matched to a gene: 10. The CDR3 covers 16 residues. For the CDR3, the DNA is TGTGCCAGCAGCTTAGGCTCCCGGACAGGGTATCACGAGCAGTACTTC. Translated, it gives CASSLGSRTGYHEQYF.

This CDR3 is CATSRDYTGAMGSNQPQHF. CDR3 nucleotide sequence: TGTGCCACCAGCAGAGATTACACAGGGGCGATGGGAAGCAATCAGCCCCAGCATTTT. The chain employs TRBV15 and TRBJ1-5; 7 nucleotides line up with TRBD1. Germline V lookup: CDR1 LNHNV, CDR2 YYDKDF (reference sequence). The V gene end was trimmed by 0 bases and the J gene end by 1 base; junction bases not matched to a gene: 12. The CDR3 has 19 residues.

This clone was seen a handful of times. V usage is TRBV28 and J usage is TRBJ1-1; D unresolved. This CDR3 has 15 residues. Trimming shortened V by 3 bases and J by 0 bases, and 11 bases separated the two germline ends. The V gene's germline CDR1 is MDHEN and CDR2 SYDVKM. CDR3: CASSFLEGMNTEAFF. CDR3 nucleotide sequence: TGTGCCAGCAGTTTCTTGGAGGGTATGAACACTGAAGCTTTCTTT. The full variable domain, with the rest looked up from reference TRBV28 and TRBJ1-1, is DVKVTQSSRYLVKRTGEKVFLECVQDMDHENMFWYRQDPGLGLRLIYFSYDVKMKEKGDIPEGYSVSREKKERFSLILESASTNQTSMYLCASSFLEGMNTEAFFGQGTRLTVV.

This sequence joins TRBV28 and TRBJ1-5, with 7 positions matching TRBD1. CDR1 is MDHEN and CDR2 is SYDVKM in the germline V gene. The CDR3 length is 14 residues. J was trimmed by 3 bases and V by 7 bases; bases with no gene match: 6. The CDR3 DNA reads as TGTGCCAGCACCGTAGACAGGGACAATCAGCCCCAGCATTTT. This gives the protein CASTVDRDNQPQHF. The entire variable domain, with the rest obtained from reference TRBV28 and TRBJ1-5, is as follows: DVKVTQSSRYLVKRTGEKVFLECVQDMDHENMFWYRQDPGLGLRLIYFSYDVKMKEKGDIPEGYSVSREKKERFSLILESASTNQTSMYLCASTVDRDNQPQHFGDGTRLSIL.

The V and J genes are TRBV6-5 and TRBJ2-2; 8 bases map to TRBD1. The ends lost 6 bases at V and 1 base at J; junction bases unmatched: 4. Germline V lookup: CDR1 MNHEY, CDR2 SVGAGI. The CDR3 consists of 15 residues. The CDR3 DNA reads as TGTGCCAGCAGCGCCGACAGGGGGAACACCGGGGAGCTGTTTTTT. Its protein product is CASSADRGNTGELFF.

This chain links TRBV10-2 with TRBJ2-3, with 10 bases fitting TRBD2. Germline V gene sequence: CDR1 WSHSY, CDR2 SAAADI. V shed 5 bases, J shed 2 bases, and the junction held 1 base outside the gene matches. The CDR3 has 14 residues. CDR3 amino acids: CASSTSGITDTQYF. The CDR3 DNA sequence: TGCGCCAGCAGTACTAGCGGGATCACAGATACGCAGTATTTT.

This sequence joins TRBV30 and TRBJ2-7; 11 bases are shared with TRBD2. The CDR3 length is 16 residues. CDR1 GTSNPN and CDR2 SVGIG come from the germline V gene (reference sequence). V dropped 7 bases and J dropped 3; count of bases not matched to a gene: 14. CDR3 region: CAFTLAGGLLSYEQYF. CDR3 DNA sequence: TGTGCCTTCACTTTAGCGGGAGGGCTTCTAAGCTACGAGCAGTACTTC.

This chain joins TRBV4-2 and TRBJ1-1; 7 bases map to TRBD1. The junction had 12 bases not matched to a gene; V was cut back by 0 bases and J by 11 bases. The CDR3 has 15 amino acids. Looked up from germline, CDR1 is LGHNA and CDR2 is YNFKEQ. The CDR3 region is CASSQDTDRRGLAFF. CDR3 nucleotides: TGTGCCAGCAGCCAAGATACGGACAGGCGAGGATTGGCTTTCTTT.

This rearrangement joins TRBV6-5 to TRBJ2-5, with 9 bases matching TRBD1. The V and J ends lost 5 bases and 5 bases, in that order; junction bases with no gene match: 6. This CDR3 spans 14 amino acids. Germline V lookup: CDR1 MNHEY, CDR2 SVGAGI. The CDR3: CASSPDRGEETQYF. The CDR3 nucleotides read TGTGCCAGCAGTCCGGACAGGGGAGAGGAGACCCAGTACTTC.